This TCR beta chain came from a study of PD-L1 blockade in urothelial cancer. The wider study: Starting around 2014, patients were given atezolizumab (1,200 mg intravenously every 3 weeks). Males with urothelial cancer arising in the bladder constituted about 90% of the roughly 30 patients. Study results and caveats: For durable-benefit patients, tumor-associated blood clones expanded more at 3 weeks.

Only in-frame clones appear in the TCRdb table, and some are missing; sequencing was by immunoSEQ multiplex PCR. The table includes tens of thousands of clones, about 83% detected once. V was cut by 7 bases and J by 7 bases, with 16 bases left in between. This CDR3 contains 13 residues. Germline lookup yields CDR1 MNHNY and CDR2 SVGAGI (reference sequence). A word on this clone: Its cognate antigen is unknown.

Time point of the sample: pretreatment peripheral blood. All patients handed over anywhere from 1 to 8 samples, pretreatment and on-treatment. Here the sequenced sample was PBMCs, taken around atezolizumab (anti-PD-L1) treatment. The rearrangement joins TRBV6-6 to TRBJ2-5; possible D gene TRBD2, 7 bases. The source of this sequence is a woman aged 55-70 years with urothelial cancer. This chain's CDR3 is CASMGGQWGTQYF. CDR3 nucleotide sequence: TGTGCCAGCATGGGGGGGCAGTGGGGGACCCAGTACTTC.